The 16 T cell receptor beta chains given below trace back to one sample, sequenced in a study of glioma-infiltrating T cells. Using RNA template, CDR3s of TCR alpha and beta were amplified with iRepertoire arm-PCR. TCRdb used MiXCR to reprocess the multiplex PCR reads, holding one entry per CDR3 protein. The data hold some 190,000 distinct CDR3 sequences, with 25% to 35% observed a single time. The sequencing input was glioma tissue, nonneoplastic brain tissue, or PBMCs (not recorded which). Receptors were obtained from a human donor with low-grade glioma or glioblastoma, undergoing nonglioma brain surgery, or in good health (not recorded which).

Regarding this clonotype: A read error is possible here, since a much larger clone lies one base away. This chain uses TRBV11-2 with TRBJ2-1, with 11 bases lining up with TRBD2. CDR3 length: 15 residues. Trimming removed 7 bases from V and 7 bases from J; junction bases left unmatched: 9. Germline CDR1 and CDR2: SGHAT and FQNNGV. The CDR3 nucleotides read TGTGCCAGCATCTCACTAGCGGGAGTAGGGAATGAGCAGTTCTTC. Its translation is CASISLAGVGNEQFF.

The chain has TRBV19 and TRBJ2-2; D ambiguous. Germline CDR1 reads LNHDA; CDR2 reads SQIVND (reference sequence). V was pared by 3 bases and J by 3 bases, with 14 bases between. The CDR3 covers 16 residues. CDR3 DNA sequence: TGTGCCAGTAGTATGGCCTCAACTCTTTACACCGGGGAGCTGTTTTTT. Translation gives CASSMASTLYTGELFF.

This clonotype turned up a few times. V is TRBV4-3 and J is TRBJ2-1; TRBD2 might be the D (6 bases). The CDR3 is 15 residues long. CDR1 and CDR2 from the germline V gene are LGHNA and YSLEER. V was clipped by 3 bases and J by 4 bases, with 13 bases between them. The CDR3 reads CASSQGTGSYNEQFF. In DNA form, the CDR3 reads TGCGCCAGCAGCCAGGGGACTGGATCGTACAATGAGCAGTTCTTC.

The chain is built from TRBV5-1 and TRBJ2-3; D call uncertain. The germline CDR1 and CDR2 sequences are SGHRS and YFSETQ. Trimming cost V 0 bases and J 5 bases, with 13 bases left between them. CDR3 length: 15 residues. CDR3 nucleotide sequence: TGCGCCAGCAGCTTGGTTGGTAGAGGCGGAGATACGCAGTATTTT. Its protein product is CASSLVGRGGDTQYF.

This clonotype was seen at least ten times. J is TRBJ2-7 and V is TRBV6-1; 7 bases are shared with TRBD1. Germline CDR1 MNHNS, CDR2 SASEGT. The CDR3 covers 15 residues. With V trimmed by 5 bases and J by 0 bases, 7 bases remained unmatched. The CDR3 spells CASSSLTGTSYEQYF. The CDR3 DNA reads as TGTGCCAGCAGTTCCCTGACAGGGACCTCCTACGAGCAGTACTTC.

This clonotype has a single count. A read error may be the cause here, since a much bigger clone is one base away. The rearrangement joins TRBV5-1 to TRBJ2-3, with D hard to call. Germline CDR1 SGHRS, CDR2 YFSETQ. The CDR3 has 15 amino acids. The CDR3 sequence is CASSLEARSKDTQYF. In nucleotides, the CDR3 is TGCGCCAGCAGCTTGGAAGCGAGAAGCAAAGATACGCAGTATTTT.

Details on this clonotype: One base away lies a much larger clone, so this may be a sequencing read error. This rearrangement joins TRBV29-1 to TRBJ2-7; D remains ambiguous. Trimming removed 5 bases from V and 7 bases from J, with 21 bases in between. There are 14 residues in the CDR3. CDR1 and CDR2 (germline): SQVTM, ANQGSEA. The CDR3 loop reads CSVSGKTSTREQYF. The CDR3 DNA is TGCAGCGTTAGTGGAAAGACCTCTACGAGAGAGCAGTACTTC.

The CDR3 DNA follows: TGTGCCAGCAGTGCCCGTTGGACTAGCGGGAACAATGAGCAGTTCTTC. The encoded protein is CASSARWTSGNNEQFF. This sequence joins TRBV6-2 or TRBV6-3 and TRBJ2-1; 12 nucleotides line up with TRBD2. This CDR3 is 16 amino acids long. Germline V CDR1 and CDR2: MNHEY, SVGEGT. Germline trimming cut 5 bases from V and 5 bases from J; bases unmatched to any gene: 7.

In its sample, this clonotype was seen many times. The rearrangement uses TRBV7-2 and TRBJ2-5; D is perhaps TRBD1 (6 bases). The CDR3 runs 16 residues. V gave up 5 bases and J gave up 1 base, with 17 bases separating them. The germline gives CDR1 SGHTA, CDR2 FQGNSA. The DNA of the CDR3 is TGTGCCAGCAGCGGAATCCGGGACACCCTCCAAGAGACCCAGTACTTC. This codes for CASSGIRDTLQETQYF.

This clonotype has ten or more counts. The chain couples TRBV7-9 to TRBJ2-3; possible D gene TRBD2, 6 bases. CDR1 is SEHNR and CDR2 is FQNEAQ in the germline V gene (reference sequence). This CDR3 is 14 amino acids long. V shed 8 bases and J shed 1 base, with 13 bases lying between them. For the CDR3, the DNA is TGTGCCAGCGCTCCGGCTAGCGGCACAGATACGCAGTATTTT. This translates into CASAPASGTDTQYF.

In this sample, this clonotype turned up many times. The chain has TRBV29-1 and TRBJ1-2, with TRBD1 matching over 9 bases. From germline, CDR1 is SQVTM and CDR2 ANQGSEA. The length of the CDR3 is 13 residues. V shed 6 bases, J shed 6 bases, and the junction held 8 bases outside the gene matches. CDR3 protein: CSVPGGTGNGYTF. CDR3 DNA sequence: TGCAGCGTGCCCGGGGGGACAGGGAATGGCTACACCTTC. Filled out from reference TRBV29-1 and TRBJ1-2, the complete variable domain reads SAVISQKPSRDICQRGTSLTIQCQVDSQVTMMFWYRQQPGQSLTLIATANQGSEATYESGFVIDKFPISRPNLTFSTLTVSNMSPEDSSIYLCSVPGGTGNGYTFGSGTRLTVV.

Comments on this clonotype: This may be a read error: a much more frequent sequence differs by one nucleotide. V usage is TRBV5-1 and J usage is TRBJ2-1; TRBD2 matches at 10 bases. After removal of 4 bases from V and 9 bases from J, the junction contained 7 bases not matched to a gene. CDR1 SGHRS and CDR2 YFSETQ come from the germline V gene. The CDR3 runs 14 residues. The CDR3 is CASSKGLASIEQFF. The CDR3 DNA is TGCGCCAGCAGCAAGGGACTAGCGTCTATTGAGCAGTTCTTC.

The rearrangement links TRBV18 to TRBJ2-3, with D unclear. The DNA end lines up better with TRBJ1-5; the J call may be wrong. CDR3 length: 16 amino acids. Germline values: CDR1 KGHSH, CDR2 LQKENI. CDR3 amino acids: CASSPWTSGNTDTQHF. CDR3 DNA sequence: TGTGCCAGCTCACCCTGGACTAGCGGGAACACAGATACGCAGCATTTT.

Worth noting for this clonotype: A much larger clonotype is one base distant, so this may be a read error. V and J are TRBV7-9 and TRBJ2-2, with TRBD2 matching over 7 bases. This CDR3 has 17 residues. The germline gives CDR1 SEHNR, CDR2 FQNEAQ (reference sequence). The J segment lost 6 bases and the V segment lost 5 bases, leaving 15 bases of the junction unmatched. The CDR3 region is CASSPSPSGTTSGELFF. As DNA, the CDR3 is TGTGCCAGCAGCCCGTCGCCTAGCGGCACGACCTCCGGGGAGCTGTTTTTT.

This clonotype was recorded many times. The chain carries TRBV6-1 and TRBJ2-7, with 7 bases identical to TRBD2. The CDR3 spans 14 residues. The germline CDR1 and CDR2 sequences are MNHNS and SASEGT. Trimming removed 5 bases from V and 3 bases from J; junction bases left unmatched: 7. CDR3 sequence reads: CASSYAGASYEQYF. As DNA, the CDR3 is TGTGCCAGCAGTTACGCGGGAGCAAGCTACGAGCAGTACTTC.

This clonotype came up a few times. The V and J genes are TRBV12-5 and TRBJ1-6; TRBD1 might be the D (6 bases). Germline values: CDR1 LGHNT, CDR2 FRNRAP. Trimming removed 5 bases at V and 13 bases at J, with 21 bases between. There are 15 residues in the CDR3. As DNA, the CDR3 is TGTGCTAGTGGTCCCCCCGAGGGGACACTCAGTCCCCTCCACTTT. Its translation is CASGPPEGTLSPLHF.